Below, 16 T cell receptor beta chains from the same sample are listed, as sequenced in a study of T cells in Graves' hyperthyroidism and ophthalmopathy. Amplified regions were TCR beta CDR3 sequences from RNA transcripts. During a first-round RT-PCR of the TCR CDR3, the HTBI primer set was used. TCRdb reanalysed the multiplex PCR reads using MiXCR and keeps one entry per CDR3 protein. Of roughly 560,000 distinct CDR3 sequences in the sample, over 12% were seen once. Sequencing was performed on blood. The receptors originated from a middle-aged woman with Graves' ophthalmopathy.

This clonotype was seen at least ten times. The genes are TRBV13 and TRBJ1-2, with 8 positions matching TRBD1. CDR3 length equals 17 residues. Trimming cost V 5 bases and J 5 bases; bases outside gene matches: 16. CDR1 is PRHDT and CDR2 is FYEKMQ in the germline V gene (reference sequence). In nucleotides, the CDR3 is TGTGCCAGCAGCCCCCGTCGGACAGGGACAGTACATTATGGCTACACCTTC. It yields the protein CASSPRRTGTVHYGYTF.

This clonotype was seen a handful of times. CDR3 nucleotides: TGTGCCAGACGGGACAGGGAGGGGTACGAGCAGTACTTC. It is translated as CARRDREGYEQYF. The chain employs TRBV7-8 and TRBJ2-7; 9 positions agree with TRBD1. Germline lookup yields CDR1 SGHVS and CDR2 FQNEAQ. The junction had 7 bases not matched to a gene; V was cut back by 9 bases and J by 4 bases. CDR3 length equals 13 residues.

CDR3 in DNA: TGTGCCAGCAGCCCGAGCGGGCTTTACGACGAGCAGTACTTC. Protein sequence: CASSPSGLYDEQYF. The chain links TRBV12-3 or TRBV12-4 to TRBJ2-7, with TRBD2 as a possible D gene (6 bases). The V end was cut by 6 bases, the J end by 5 bases, with 17 bases between. The CDR3 has 14 amino acids.

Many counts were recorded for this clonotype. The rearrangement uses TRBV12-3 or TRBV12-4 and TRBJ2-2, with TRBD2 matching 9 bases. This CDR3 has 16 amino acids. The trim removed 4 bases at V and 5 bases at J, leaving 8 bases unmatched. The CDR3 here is CASSSAGTSRTGELFF. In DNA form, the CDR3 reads TGTGCCAGCAGTTCAGCCGGGACTAGCAGGACCGGGGAGCTGTTTTTT.

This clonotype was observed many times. The CDR3 region is CASRRQGGTYEQYF. The CDR3 DNA follows: TGTGCCAGCCGAAGACAGGGGGGAACCTACGAGCAGTACTTC. J is TRBJ2-7 and V is TRBV12-3 or TRBV12-4; 9 nucleotides agree with TRBD1. The CDR3 consists of 14 residues. Unmatched junction bases numbered 7, after V lost 8 bases and J lost 2 bases.

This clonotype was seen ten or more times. CDR3 residues: CSAWGGGSSYEQYF. Here the CDR3 DNA reads TGCAGTGCTTGGGGGGGCGGGAGCTCCTACGAGCAGTACTTC. The gene calls are TRBV20-1 and TRBJ2-7; possible D gene TRBD2, 7 bases. Trimming shortened V by 5 bases and J by 0 bases, and 14 bases separated the two germline ends. This CDR3 contains 14 residues. Germline V gene sequence: CDR1 DFQATT, CDR2 SNEGSKA (reference sequence).

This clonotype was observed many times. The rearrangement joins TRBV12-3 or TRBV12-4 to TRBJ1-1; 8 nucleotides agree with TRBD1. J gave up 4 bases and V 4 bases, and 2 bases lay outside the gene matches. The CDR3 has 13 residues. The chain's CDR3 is CASSSGQGTEAFF. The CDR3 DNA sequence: TGTGCCAGCAGTTCCGGACAGGGCACTGAAGCTTTCTTT.

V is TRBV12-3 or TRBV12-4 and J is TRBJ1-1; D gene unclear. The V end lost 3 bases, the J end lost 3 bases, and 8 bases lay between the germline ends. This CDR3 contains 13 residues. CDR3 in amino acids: CASSFGKYTEAFF. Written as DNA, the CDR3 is TGTGCCAGCAGTTTCGGTAAATACACTGAAGCTTTCTTT.

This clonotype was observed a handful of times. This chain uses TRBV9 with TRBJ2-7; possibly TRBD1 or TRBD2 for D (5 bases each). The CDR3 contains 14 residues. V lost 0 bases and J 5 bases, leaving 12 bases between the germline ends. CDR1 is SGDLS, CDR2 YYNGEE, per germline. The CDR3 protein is CASSVGAGSNEQYF. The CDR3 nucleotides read TGTGCCAGCAGCGTAGGGGCAGGGAGCAACGAGCAGTACTTC.

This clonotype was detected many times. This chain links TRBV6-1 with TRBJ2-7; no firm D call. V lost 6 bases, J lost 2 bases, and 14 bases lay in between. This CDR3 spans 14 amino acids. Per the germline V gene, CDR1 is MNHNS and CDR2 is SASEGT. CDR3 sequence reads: CASRVTQTTYEQYF. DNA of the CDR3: TGTGCCAGCAGAGTGACTCAAACTACCTACGAGCAGTACTTC.

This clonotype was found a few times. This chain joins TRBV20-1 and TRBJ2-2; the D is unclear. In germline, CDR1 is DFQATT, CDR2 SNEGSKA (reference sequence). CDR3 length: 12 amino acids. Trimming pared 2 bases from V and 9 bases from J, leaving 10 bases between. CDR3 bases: TGCAGTGCTAGATGGCCGAACCGGGAGCTGTTTTTT. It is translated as CSARWPNRELFF.

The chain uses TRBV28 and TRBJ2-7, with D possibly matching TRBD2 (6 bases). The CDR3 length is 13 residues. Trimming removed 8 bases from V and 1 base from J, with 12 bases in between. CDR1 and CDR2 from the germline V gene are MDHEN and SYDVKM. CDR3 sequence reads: CASGPRGSYEQYF. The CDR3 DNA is TGTGCCAGCGGCCCTCGGGGGTCCTACGAGCAGTACTTC.

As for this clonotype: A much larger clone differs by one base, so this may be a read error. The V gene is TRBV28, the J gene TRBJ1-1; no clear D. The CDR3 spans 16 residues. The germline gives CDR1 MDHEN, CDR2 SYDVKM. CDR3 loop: CAGRETIQTMNTEAFF. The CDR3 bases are TGTGCCGGCAGAGAAACTATCCAAACTATGAACACTGAAGCTTTCTTT.

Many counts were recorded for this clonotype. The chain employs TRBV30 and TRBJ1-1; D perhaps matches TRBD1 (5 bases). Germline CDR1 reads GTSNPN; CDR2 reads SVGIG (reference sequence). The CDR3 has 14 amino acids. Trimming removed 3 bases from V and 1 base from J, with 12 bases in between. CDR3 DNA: TGTGCCTGGAGAGGGTCAGGGTGGAACACTGAAGCTTTCTTT. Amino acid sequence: CAWRGSGWNTEAFF.

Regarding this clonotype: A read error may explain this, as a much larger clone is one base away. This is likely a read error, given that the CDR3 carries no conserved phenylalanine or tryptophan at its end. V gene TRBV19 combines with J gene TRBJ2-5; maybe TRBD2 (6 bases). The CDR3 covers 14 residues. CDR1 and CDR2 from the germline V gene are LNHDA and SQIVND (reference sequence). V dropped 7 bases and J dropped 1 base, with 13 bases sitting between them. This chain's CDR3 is CASMPSGSQETQYL. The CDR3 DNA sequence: TGTGCCAGTATGCCTTCCGGGAGCCAAGAGACCCAGTACCTC.

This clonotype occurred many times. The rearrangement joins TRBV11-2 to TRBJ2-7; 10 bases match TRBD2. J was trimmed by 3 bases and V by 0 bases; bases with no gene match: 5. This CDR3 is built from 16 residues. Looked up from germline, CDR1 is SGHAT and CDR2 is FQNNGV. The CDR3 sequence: CASSLELVAGGYEQYF. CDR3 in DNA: TGTGCCAGCAGCTTAGAGTTGGTAGCGGGAGGCTACGAGCAGTACTTC.